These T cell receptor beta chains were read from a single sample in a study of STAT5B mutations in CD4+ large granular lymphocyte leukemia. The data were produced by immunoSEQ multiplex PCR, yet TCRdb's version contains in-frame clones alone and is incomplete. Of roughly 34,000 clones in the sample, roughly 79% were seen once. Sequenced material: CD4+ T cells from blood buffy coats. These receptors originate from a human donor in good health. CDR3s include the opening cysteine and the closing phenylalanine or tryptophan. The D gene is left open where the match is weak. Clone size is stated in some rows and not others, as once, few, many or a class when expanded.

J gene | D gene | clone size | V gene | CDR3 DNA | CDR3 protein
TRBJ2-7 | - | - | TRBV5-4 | TGTGCCAGCAGCTTGGTCCCAGGGAAAGACGAGCAGTACTTC | CASSLVPGKDEQYF
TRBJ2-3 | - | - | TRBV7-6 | TGTGCCAGCAGCAGCCGGGGATACACAGATACGCAGTATTTT | CASSSRGYTDTQYF
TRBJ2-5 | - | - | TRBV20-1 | TGCAGTGGACTAGATCGGGAGACCCAGTACTTC | CSGLDRETQYF
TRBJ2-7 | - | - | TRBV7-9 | TGTGCCAGCAGCGGAGCAGGCGAGCAGTACTTC | CASSGAGEQYF
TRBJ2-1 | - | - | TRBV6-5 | TGTGCCAGCAGTTACTCGGGGGGAGGCTCCTACAATGAGCAGTTCTTC | CASSYSGGGSYNEQFF
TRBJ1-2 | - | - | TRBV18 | TGTGCCAGCTCGCAAGATTGGGGGGCTGACGATGGCTACACCTTC | CASSQDWGADDGYTF
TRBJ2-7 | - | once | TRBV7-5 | TGTGCCAGAAGCTTATGGTTTCGGTCTCCCTACGAGCAGTACTTC | CARSLWFRSPYEQYF
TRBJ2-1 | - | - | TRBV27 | TGTGCCAGCAGGGGGTACAATGAGCAGTTCTTC | CASRGYNEQFF
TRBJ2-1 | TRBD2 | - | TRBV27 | TGTGCCAGCAGCTGGGTTGGGACTAGCGGGACCTGGGGGAGCAATGAGCAGTTCTTC | CASSWVGTSGTWGSNEQFF
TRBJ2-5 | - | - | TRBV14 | TGTGCCAGCAGCCAAGAGGAGACCCAGTACTTC | CASSQEETQYF
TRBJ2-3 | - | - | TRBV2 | TGTGCCACTCAGGGGGGACCAACAGATACGCAGTATTTT | CATQGGPTDTQYF
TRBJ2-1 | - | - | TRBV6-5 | TGTGCCAGCAGGGGACGGTCTGGGTACAATGAGCAGTTCTTC | CASRGRSGYNEQFF
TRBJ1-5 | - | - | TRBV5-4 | TGTGCCAGCAGCTTGGATCCAGATCAGCCCCAGCATTTT | CASSLDPDQPQHF
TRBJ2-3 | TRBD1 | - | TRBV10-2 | TGCGCCAGCAGTCACAGGGGGGTAGGGTCAGATACGCAGTATTTT | CASSHRGVGSDTQYF
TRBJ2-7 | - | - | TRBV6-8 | TGTGCCAGCAGTCACTGGACAGTCCCGGCCTACGAGCAGTACTTC | CASSHWTVPAYEQYF
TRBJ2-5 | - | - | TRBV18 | TGTGCCAGCTCACCACCGGAAGAGACCCAGTACTTC | CASSPPEETQYF
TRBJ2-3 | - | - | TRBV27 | TGTGCCAGCAGTTTAGCGTTCACAGATACGCAGTATTTT | CASSLAFTDTQYF
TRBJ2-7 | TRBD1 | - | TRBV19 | TGTGCCAGTTCCCTGGGACAGGGGGCCTACGAGCAGTACTTC | CASSLGQGAYEQYF
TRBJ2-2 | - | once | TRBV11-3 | TGTGCCAGCAGCTTAGGGGGCTTCGGGGAGCTGTTTTTT | CASSLGGFGELFF
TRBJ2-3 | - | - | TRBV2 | TGTGCCAGCAGTGAGGGGACCGGAGATACGCAGTATTTT | CASSEGTGDTQYF
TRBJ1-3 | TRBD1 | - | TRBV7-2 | TGTGCCAGCAGCTTAGGTTACGGGACAGCGTTTCTGGGCGGAAACACCATATATTTT | CASSLGYGTAFLGGNTIYF
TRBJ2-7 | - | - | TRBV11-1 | TGTGCCAGCAGCTTAAGGTCCGCGGGTGGCTACGAGCAGTACTTC | CASSLRSAGGYEQYF
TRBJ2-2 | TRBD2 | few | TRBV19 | TGTGCCAGTAGTATCCTAGCGGAGAACACCGGGGAGCTGTTTTTT | CASSILAENTGELFF
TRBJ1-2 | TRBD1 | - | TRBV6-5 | TGTGCCAGCATTTACAGGGGTGGCTACACCTTC | CASIYRGGYTF
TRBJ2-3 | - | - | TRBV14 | TGTGCCAGCAGCCAAGCTTGGGCGGGGGATACGCAGTATTTT | CASSQAWAGDTQYF
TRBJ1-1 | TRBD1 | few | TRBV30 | TGTGCCTGGAGCAGGGGGGTGGTGAACACTGAAGCTTTCTTT | CAWSRGVVNTEAFF
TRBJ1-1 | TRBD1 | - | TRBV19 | TGTGCCACCGAGACTGGACAGGCGAACACTGAAGCTTTCTTT | CATETGQANTEAFF
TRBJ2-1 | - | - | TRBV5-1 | TGCGCCAGCAGCTTGGCCGGGCGATCGCAGCAGTTCTTC | CASSLAGRSQQFF
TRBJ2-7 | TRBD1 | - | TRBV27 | TGTGCCAGCAGTCGATCAGGGACAGGGCGCACCTACGAGCAGTACTTC | CASSRSGTGRTYEQYF
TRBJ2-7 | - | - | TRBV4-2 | TGTGCCAGCAGCCAAGAAGGCGGAAGCTCCTACGAGCAGTACTTC | CASSQEGGSSYEQYF
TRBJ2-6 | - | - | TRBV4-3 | TGCGCCGGCCGAAGGACAGCCGGGGCCAACGTCCTGACTTTC | CAGRRTAGANVLTF
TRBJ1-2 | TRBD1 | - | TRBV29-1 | TGCAGCGTCCTCCGTACGGACAGGGCAAATAACTATGGCTACACCTTC | CSVLRTDRANNYGYTF
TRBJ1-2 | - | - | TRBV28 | TGTGCCAGCACCCGGGGCTCGGGGGAGAGGGTCTTC | CASTRGSGERVF
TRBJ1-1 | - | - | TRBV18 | TGTGCCAGCTCACCCAGACAGGACTTGAACACTGAAGCTTTCTTT | CASSPRQDLNTEAFF
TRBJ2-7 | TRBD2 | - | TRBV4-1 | TGCGCCAGCAGCGTCACAAACAAACTAGCGGGCGCCTACGAGCAGTACTTC | CASSVTNKLAGAYEQYF
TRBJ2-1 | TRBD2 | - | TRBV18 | TGTGCCAGCTCACCGCCCGGGACTAGCGGGCCCAATGAGCAGTTCTTC | CASSPPGTSGPNEQFF
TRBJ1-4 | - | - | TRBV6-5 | TGTGCCAGCAGTTACGAGGCTCGTACTGAAAAACTGTTTTTT | CASSYEARTEKLFF
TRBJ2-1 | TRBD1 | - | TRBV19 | TGTGCCAGTTCCGGGACAGGGTCCAATGAGCAGTTCTTC | CASSGTGSNEQFF
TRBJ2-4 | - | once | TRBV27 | TGTGCCAGCAGGCCTCACGGGGCGGCCAAAAACATTCAGTACTTC | CASRPHGAAKNIQYF
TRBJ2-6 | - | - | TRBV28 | TGTGCCAGCAGTCCACCGGGCTCTGGGGCCAACGTCCTGACTTTC | CASSPPGSGANVLTF